The clone carrying this T cell receptor (beta chain) has a single count. Germline V lookup: CDR1 MNHEY, CDR2 SVGAGI. There are 15 residues in the CDR3. V lost 6 bases, J lost 3 bases, and 9 bases stayed unmatched. The data are from a study of blood T cell repertoires in COVID-19. As for the study in general: Sample material is recorded as cDNA or gDNA derived from T cells, B-cell-depleted T cells, or PBMCs.

Original processing methods: Amplifying reference gene primers gave estimates of nucleated cell counts. Produced via immunoSEQ multiplex PCR; TCRdb's table is partial and in-frame only. V, J and clone size reflect that table, while D and trimming were determined from the DNA. Of fewer than 350,000 clones listed, roughly 87% are singletons. The TCR was taken from a woman in her forties who had recovered from COVID-19. The V call is TRBV6-5, the J call TRBJ1-2; 8 bases match TRBD1. Sequencing was carried out using PBMCs or T cells enriched from blood (not recorded which). CDR3 DNA sequence: TGTGCCAGCAGCTCCGCAGGGGGCCCTTACTATGGCTACACCTTC. Its translation is CASSSAGGPYYGYTF.